This T cell receptor (beta chain) came from a study of blood T cell repertoires in COVID-19. Study at large: Sample material is recorded as cDNA or gDNA derived from T cells, B-cell-depleted T cells, or PBMCs.

The CDR3 length is 18 residues. V shed 3 bases, J shed 5 bases, and the junction held 7 bases outside the gene matches. CDR1 SGDLS and CDR2 YYNGEE come from the germline V gene. In the authors' workflow: For nucleated cells, counts were estimated from reference gene primer amplification. Generated by immunoSEQ multiplex PCR, the TCRdb table keeps only in-frame clones and is missing some. From that table come the V and J calls and clone size; the DNA was used to work out D and trimming. The sample shows about 48,000 clones, 75% to 90% of them seen only once. This TCR came from a human donor in a cohort sampled during active COVID-19. The donor label of this sample is uncertain. Input material: peripheral blood. V gene TRBV9 combines with J gene TRBJ2-2; TRBD2 aligns across 16 bases. The CDR3 loop is CASSAGTSGGAGTGELFF. The CDR3 nucleotides are TGTGCCAGCAGCGCCGGGACTAGCGGGGGGGCCGGTACCGGGGAGCTGTTTTTT.